Listed below are T cell receptor beta chains from one sample, sequenced in a study of cytomegalovirus exposure and HLA in healthy donors. Profiled with immunoSEQ multiplex PCR; TCRdb holds only in-frame clones, not every one. The table lists approximately 130,000 clones, roughly 83% of them singletons. Sequenced input: PBMCs. The receptors derive from a man aged 40-49 years in good health and CMV-seronegative. Each CDR3 is given with its conserved first and last residue. The order of the fields is D gene, J gene, V gene, clone size, CDR3 protein, CDR3 DNA. The D gene is left open where the match is weak. The size of a clone is reported for some rows only, either as once, few or many, or as a class for expanded clones.

TRBD2	TRBJ2-1	TRBV2	-	CASRGWSGGDNEQFF	TGTGCCAGCAGGGGGTGGAGCGGGGGAGACAATGAGCAGTTCTTC
-	TRBJ1-5	TRBV4-3	-	CASSQDTGLGNQPQHF	TGCGCCAGCAGCCAAGATACAGGGCTGGGCAATCAGCCCCAGCATTTT
-	TRBJ2-3	TRBV10-3	-	CAIRGGPREPDTQYF	TGTGCCATCAGGGGGGGACCCAGAGAGCCAGATACGCAGTATTTT
TRBD1	TRBJ1-1	TRBV28	-	CASSLQGADTEAFF	TGTGCCAGCAGTCTCCAGGGGGCGGACACTGAAGCTTTCTTT
-	TRBJ1-3	TRBV2	-	CASSDRGRNTIYF	TGTGCCAGCAGTGACAGGGGACGAAACACCATATATTTT
TRBD2	TRBJ2-3	TRBV4-2	-	CASTREQREVADTQYF	TGTGCCAGCACCCGTGAGCAGCGGGAGGTTGCAGATACGCAGTATTTT
TRBD2	TRBJ2-5	TRBV7-2	-	CASSPGGDLGEQYF	TGTGCCAGCAGCCCGGGGGGGGATCTCGGTGAGCAGTACTTC
TRBD1	TRBJ2-7	TRBV18	-	CASSPEGGPYEQYF	TGTGCCAGCTCACCTGAAGGGGGCCCCTACGAGCAGTACTTC
TRBD2	TRBJ2-7	TRBV5-6	few	CASSPGTSDYEQYF	TGTGCCAGCAGTCCCGGGACTAGCGATTACGAGCAGTACTTC
-	TRBJ2-4	TRBV2	-	CASSYVLTKNIQYF	TGTGCCAGCTCATACGTACTGACCAAAAACATTCAGTACTTC
-	TRBJ1-2	TRBV27	-	CASSLWGQGLGGYTF	TGTGCCAGCAGTTTATGGGGGCAGGGGTTGGGTGGCTACACCTTC
TRBD1	TRBJ2-7	TRBV6-5	-	CASSYPGTGSYEQYF	TGTGCCAGCAGTTACCCCGGGACAGGGAGCTACGAGCAGTACTTC
-	TRBJ2-7	TRBV19	-	CASSIEASYEQYF	TGTGCCAGTAGTATAGAAGCCTCCTACGAGCAGTACTTC
TRBD2	TRBJ2-1	TRBV6-1	-	CASSELAGDYNEQFF	TGTGCCAGCAGTGAACTAGCGGGAGATTACAATGAGCAGTTCTTC
-	TRBJ2-7	TRBV7-9	-	CASSQGSYEQYF	TGTGCCAGCAGCCAGGGGTCCTACGAGCAGTACTTC
-	TRBJ2-2	TRBV7-3	few	CASSKYTRTVSGGELFF	TGTGCCAGCAGCAAATATACCCGGACAGTGTCTGGCGGGGAGCTGTTTTTT
-	TRBJ2-7	TRBV29-1	-	CSVEDGQRSYEQYF	TGCAGCGTTGAAGATGGCCAGAGGTCCTACGAGCAGTACTTC
TRBD2	TRBJ2-1	TRBV11-2	-	CASSLAGTSGANEQFF	TGTGCCAGCAGCTTAGCTGGGACTAGCGGGGCCAATGAGCAGTTCTTC
TRBD2	TRBJ2-3	TRBV7-9	-	CSSSLVLGGGDTQYF	TGTTCCAGCAGCTTAGTATTGGGGGGGGGAGATACGCAGTATTTT
TRBD2	TRBJ2-1	TRBV30	-	CAWSPLRGLANEQFF	TGTGCCTGGAGTCCCCTGAGAGGACTAGCTAATGAGCAGTTCTTC
TRBD1	TRBJ1-2	TRBV7-9	-	CSSSPRTGGGYTF	TGTTCCAGCAGCCCGAGGACAGGGGGTGGCTACACCTTC
-	TRBJ2-3	TRBV30	once	CAWRGWASTDTQYF	TGTGCCTGGAGAGGCTGGGCTAGCACAGATACGCAGTATTTT
TRBD1	TRBJ1-4	TRBV18	-	CASSPGTGVEKLFF	TGTGCCAGCTCTCCCGGGACAGGGGTTGAAAAACTGTTTTTT
-	TRBJ1-1	TRBV6-6	-	CASGYIQGIGAEAFF	TGTGCCAGCGGATACATCCAAGGGATAGGGGCTGAAGCTTTCTTT
TRBD1	TRBJ1-2	TRBV27	-	CASSPTRTGTYGYTF	TGTGCCAGCAGTCCCACTCGGACAGGGACCTATGGCTACACCTTC
TRBD1	TRBJ1-2	TRBV28	few	CASRGTASYGYTF	TGTGCCAGCAGGGGGACAGCATCCTATGGCTACACCTTC
-	TRBJ2-3	TRBV27	-	CASSLLTPSSTDTQYF	TGTGCCAGCAGTTTGTTGACTCCAAGCAGCACAGATACGCAGTATTTT
-	TRBJ1-1	TRBV27	-	CASTLSGGWGEAFF	TGTGCCAGCACCCTATCGGGGGGCTGGGGTGAAGCTTTCTTT
-	TRBJ1-1	TRBV4-3	-	CASSQDSDLNTEAFF	TGCGCCAGCAGCCAAGATTCAGATCTGAACACTGAAGCTTTCTTT
-	TRBJ2-1	TRBV18	few	CASSPNSRYNEQFF	TGTGCCAGCTCACCGAATAGCCGCTACAATGAGCAGTTCTTC
TRBD1	TRBJ2-3	TRBV7-2	-	CASSFGGTGADTQYF	TGTGCCAGCAGCTTCGGCGGGACAGGGGCAGATACGCAGTATTTT
-	TRBJ2-1	TRBV19	-	CASSIDWRLDEQFF	TGTGCCAGTAGTATAGATTGGCGGCTTGATGAGCAGTTCTTC